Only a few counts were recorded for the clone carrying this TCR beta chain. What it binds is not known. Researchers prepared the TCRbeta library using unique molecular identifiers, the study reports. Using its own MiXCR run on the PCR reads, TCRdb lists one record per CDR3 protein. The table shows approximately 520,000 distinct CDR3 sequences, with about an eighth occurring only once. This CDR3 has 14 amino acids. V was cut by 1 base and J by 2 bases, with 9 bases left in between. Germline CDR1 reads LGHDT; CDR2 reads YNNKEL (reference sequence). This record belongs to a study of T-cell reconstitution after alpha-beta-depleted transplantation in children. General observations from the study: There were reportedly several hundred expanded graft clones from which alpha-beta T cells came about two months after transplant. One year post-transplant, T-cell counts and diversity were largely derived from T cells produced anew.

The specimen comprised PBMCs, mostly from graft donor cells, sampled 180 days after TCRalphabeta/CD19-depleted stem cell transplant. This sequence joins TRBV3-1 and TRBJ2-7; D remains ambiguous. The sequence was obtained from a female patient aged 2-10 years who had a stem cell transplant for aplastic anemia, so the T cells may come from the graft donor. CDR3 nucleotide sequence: TGTGCCAGCAGCCAAGGTGGCAGCCCCTACGAGCAGTACTTC. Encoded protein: CASSQGGSPYEQYF.